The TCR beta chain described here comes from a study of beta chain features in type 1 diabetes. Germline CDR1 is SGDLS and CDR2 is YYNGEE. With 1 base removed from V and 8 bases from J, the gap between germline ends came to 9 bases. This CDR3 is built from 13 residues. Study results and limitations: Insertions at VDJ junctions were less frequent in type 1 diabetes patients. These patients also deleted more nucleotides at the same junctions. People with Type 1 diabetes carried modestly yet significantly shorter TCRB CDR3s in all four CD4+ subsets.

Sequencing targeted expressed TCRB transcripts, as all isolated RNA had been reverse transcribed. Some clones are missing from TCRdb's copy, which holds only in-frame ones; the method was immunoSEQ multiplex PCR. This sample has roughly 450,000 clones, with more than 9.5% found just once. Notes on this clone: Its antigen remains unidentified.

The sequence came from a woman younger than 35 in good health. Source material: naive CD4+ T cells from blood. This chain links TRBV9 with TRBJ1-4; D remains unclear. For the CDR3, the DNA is TGTGCCAGCAGCGTACTGGGTGGCGAAAAACTGTTTTTT. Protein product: CASSVLGGEKLFF.